This TCR beta chain derives from a study of regulatory T cells in long-lasting Graves disease. Regarding time point: persistent/refractory GD, antithyroid drugs over 5 years with positive TRAb. The TCR library was made from RNA that had been extracted from PBMCs in TRIzol. This clonotype showed up just once. Its cognate antigen is unknown. CDR1 LGHNA and CDR2 YSLEER come from the germline V gene. CDR3 length: 16 amino acids. The V end was cut by 4 bases, the J end by 0 bases, with 13 bases between. Combining iRepertoire HTBI primers with Arm-PCR of CDR3 regions, the authors built TCR beta libraries. In TCRdb, the multiplex PCR reads were re-called with MiXCR into one record per CDR3 protein. The data show roughly 400,000 distinct CDR3 sequences, around 20% seen once. Study outcomes and limitations: Lower TCR diversity characterized persistent Graves' patients relative to newly diagnosed patients.

V is TRBV4-3 and J is TRBJ1-3, with a weak D call TRBD1 (5 bases). The source was peripheral blood mononuclear cells (PBMCs), collected when the disease was refractory, from a patient treated with antithyroid drugs. The sequence was collected from a female donor with Graves disease. The CDR3, as DNA: TGCGCCAGCAGCCCAGACGGACACTTCTCTGGAAACACCATATATTTT. This translates into CASSPDGHFSGNTIYF.